This T cell receptor (beta chain) originates from a study of CD4 T cells in relation to SARS-CoV-2 and coronaviruses (dated by TCRdb to the early 2020s). A note on the overall study: In the ViraFEST assay, PBMCs were cultured with antigen for under 13 days, after which TCR beta CDR3s were sequenced to identify antigen-specific clonal expansions. Across all 12 patients in the full convalescent cohort, ages ranged from roughly 20 to 80 years, with a median of 38. Among the approximately twelve convalescent patients, 8 males and 4 females were included, and two of the subjects were Hispanic. Using patient-derived lymphoblastoid cell lines, the shared crossreactive spike epitopes were mapped to their HLA restriction. The study assessed, at the TCR clonotype level, memory CD4+ T cell crossreactivity between SARS-CoV-2 and common cold coronavirus spike proteins. Samples from three pre-COVID donors and the naive versus memory experiments were sequenced with the Adaptive Biotechnologies TCR-sequencing kit; other data were Illumina-based. Expansion assays from other donors in the study were sequenced with a different, Illumina-based TCR-beta assay. General study outcomes and caveats: Small numbers of patients and of tested TCRs limited the study. In about 60% of donors, memory CD4+ clonotypes turned up that crossrecognized SARS-CoV-2 and at least one common cold coronavirus spike. Pre-pandemic and post-infection samples were not both contributed by any donor, so tracing of the source of pre-existing responses was limited. Sequencing of naive versus memory cells indicated that the assay detects memory recall responses, not primary responses primed during culture. Crossreactivity analysis was centred on spike protein, so crossreactivity against other viral proteins was not assessed. Compared with monoreactive clones, crossreactive clones had significantly weaker SARS-CoV-2-driven expansion, a result consistent with antigenic imprinting.

V lost 4 bases and J lost 4 bases, and the count of bases not matched to a germline gene is 7. Per the germline V gene, MNHNS is the CDR1 and SASEGT is the CDR2. From cysteine to phenylalanine, the CDR3 is 16 amino acids long. Only the CDR3 part of the read is kept: 48 bases, read in frame from the first base. About this clone: Its antigen is currently not known. Qualities for individual bases were not recorded, and no much larger clone is one base off.

DNA from CEF-cultured naive and memory CD4+ T cells underwent immunoSEQ TCR-beta sequencing at survey level. The original methods were these. During preprocessing, nonproductive sequences were discarded, as were any CDR3s that did not begin with C, did not end with F or W, or were shorter than 7 amino acids. The MANAFEST web app identified antigen-specific clonotypes based on expansion compared with the reference and other culture wells. A clone was considered positive if the clone showed significant expansion compared with the reference culture in 2 of 3 replicate wells at an FDR below 0.05. A further requirement for positive clones was significant expansion compared with all other tandem wells, along with an odds ratio above 5. Cultured and uncultured naive and memory CD4+ repertoires were searched for previously identified spike- and CEF-reactive CDR3s. CDR3 homology was measured as pairwise Levenshtein distance, computed with the stringdist R package after trimming three terminal residues from each end. TCRdb holds this immuneACCESS table with in-frame rearrangements only. Some clones are missing; in checked studies, unresolved V genes explain under half, and the rest has no known cause. The V and J calls and clone size were taken over from that table, and D and trimming were inferred from the DNA. Within this sample are about 38,000 clones, with roughly 73% of them counted one time only. Of the sample, about 20% falls within the top ten clones.

To separate naive from memory CD4+ T cells, cryopreserved PBMCs first underwent CD4 enrichment and then EasySep naive CD4+ T cell enrichment. For less than twelve days, sorted naive or memory CD4+ T cells (approximately 91,000) were cultured at a 1:1 ratio with T cell-depleted PBMCs and CEF peptides. In general, triplicate replicate wells were used for every peptide culture condition. Ficoll-Paque PLUS gradient centrifugation was used to isolate PBMCs from leukapheresis product or whole blood. PBMCs were either used fresh in the expansion assay or cryopreserved at -140 degrees C. The QIAamp Micro DNA Kit was used to extract genomic DNA from the CD4+ T cells.

The rearranged segments are TRBV6-1 and TRBJ2-7, with 13 bases in between that match TRBD2. The TCR was taken from an adult with COVID-19. The specimen was memory CD4+ T cells from PBMCs, cultured in vitro. Interpreted using the paper, the cell subset or site label stands for: memory (non-naive) CD4+ T cells. The CDR3: CASSGRTSGRIYEQYF. The nucleotide sequence reads as follows: TGTGCCAGCAGTGGACGGACTAGCGGGAGAATATACGAGCAGTACTTC.